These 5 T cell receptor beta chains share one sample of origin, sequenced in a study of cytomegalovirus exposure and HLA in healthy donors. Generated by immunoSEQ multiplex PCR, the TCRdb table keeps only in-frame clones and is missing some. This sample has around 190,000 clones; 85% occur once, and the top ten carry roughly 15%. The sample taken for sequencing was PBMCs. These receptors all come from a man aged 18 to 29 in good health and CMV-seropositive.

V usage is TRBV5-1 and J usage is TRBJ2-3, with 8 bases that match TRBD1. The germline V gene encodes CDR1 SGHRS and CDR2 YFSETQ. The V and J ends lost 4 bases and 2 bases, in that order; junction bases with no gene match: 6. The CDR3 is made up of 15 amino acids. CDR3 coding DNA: TGCGCCAGCAGCACCTCGGGACAGGTCACAGATACGCAGTATTTT. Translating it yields CASSTSGQVTDTQYF.

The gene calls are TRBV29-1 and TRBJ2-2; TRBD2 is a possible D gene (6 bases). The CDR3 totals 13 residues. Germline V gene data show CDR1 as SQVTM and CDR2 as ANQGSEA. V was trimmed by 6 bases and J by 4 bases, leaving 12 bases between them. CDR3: CSVSGTPTGELFF. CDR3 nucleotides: TGCAGCGTCTCCGGGACTCCCACCGGGGAGCTGTTTTTT.

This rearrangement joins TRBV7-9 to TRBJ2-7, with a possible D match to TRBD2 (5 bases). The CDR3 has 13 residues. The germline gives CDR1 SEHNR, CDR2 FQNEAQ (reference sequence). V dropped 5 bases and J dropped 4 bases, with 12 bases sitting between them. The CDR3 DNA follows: TGTGCCAGCAGCGTTCTTCCGGGGTACGAGCAGTACTTC. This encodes CASSVLPGYEQYF.

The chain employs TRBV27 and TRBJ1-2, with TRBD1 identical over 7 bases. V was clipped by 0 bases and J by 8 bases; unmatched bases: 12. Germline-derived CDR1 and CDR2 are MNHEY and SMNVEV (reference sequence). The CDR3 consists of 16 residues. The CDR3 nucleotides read TGTGCCAGCAGTTTATCGACAGGGCCCCTCTATGAAGGCTACACCTTC. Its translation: CASSLSTGPLYEGYTF.

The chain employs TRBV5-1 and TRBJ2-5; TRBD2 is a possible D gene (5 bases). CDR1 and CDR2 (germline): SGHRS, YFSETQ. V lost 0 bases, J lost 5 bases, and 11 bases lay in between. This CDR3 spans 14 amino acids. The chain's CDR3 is CASSLERYGETQYF. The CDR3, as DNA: TGCGCCAGCAGCTTGGAGCGGTACGGGGAGACCCAGTACTTC.